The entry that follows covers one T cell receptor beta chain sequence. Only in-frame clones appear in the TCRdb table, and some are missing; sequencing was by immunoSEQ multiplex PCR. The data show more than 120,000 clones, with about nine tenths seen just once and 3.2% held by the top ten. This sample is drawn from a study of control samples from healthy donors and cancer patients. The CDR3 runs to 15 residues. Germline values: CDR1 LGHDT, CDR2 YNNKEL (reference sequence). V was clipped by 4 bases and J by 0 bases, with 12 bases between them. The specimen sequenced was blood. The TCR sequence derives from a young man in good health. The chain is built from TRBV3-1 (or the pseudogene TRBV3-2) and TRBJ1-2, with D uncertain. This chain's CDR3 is CASSPLTYSNYGYTF. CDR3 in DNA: TGTGCCAGCAGCCCCCTGACGTATTCTAACTATGGCTACACCTTC.